The subject of this entry is one T cell receptor (beta chain). This entry comes from a study of blood T cell repertoires in COVID-19. The overall study: The origin of the acute and convalescent COVID-19 samples was the United States, Italy and Spain.

In the study's own analysis: Estimated nucleated cell counts came from reference gene primer amplification. Method: immunoSEQ multiplex PCR; TCRdb's copy keeps in-frame clones and lacks some. The V and J calls and clone size were taken over from that table, and D and trimming were inferred from the DNA. The sample contains approximately 330,000 clones, 70% to 90% of which appear only once. This receptor was obtained from a woman aged 50 to 65 with active or convalescent COVID-19. Sequencing input: peripheral blood.

The CDR3 loop is CAISVKESYNEQFF. The CDR3 DNA reads TGTGCCATCAGTGTTAAGGAGTCCTACAATGAGCAGTTCTTC. This chain links TRBV10-3 with TRBJ2-1; D is unclear. The CDR3 contains 14 residues. CDR1 is ENHRY and CDR2 is SYGVKD in the germline V gene. V was shortened by 4 bases and J by 1 base, with 8 bases between the two germline ends.